Sequencing of this T cell receptor beta chain was carried out in a study of cytomegalovirus exposure and HLA in healthy donors. General study results and limits: Later analysis associated a missense DCLRE1C variant with TCR beta V- and J-gene trimming. Investigators reported 150 to 200 TCR beta chains as tied to cytomegalovirus. Sequencing had likely introduced a cluster of highly shared sequence variants as an artifact.

PCR used 60 Vbeta primers and 13 Jbeta primers. Generated by immunoSEQ multiplex PCR, the TCRdb table keeps only in-frame clones and is missing some. The profile shows around 150,000 clones, about 75% of them singletons. Germline CDR1 reads SGHKS; CDR2 reads YYEKEE (reference sequence). The V gene lost 4 bases and the J gene lost 0 bases, with 13 bases spanning the gap. The CDR3 is 15 amino acids. Nominally healthy donors were sampled, though unrecorded immune exposures were likely. This clone was counted only a few times. The antigen is undetermined. Sequencing was done on a sample of PBMCs. The chain combines TRBV5-5 with TRBJ1-1, with D maybe TRBD1 (6 bases). The receptor was derived from a female donor in good health and CMV-seronegative. The chain's CDR3 is CASSPLGGLNTEAFF. CDR3 nucleotide sequence: TGTGCCAGCAGCCCGCTGGGGGGGCTGAACACTGAAGCTTTCTTT.